This TCR beta chain derives from a study of T cell repertoires in cytomegalovirus infection. TCRdb ran MiXCR on the reads and lists one entry per CDR3 protein. The repertoire has about 180,000 distinct CDR3 sequences, about a sixth of them found once; the top ten carry approximately 26%. Germline CDR1 is DFQATT and CDR2 is SNEGSKA (reference sequence). Trimming cost V 5 bases and J 5 bases, with 18 bases left between them. The CDR3 is 14 amino acids. The material sequenced was CD8+ T cells from PBMCs. The receptor comes from a human donor in good health (CMV status not recorded). Some clones in this sample may be carry-over from other donors' samples. The chain uses TRBV20-1 and TRBJ1-2; D possibly corresponds to TRBD1 (5 bases). CDR3 sequence reads: CSARHGRDDYGYTF. As DNA, the CDR3 is TGCAGTGCTCGCCACGGCAGGGATGATTATGGCTACACCTTC.